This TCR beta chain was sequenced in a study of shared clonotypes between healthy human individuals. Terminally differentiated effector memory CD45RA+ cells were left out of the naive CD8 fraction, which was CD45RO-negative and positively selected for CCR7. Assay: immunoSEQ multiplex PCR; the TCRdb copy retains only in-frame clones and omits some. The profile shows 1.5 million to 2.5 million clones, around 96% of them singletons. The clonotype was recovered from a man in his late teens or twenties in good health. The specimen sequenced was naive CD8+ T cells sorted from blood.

Here the CDR3 DNA reads TGTGCCACCAGAAGAAGCAATCAGCCCCAGCATTTT. Translating it yields CATRRSNQPQHF. This rearrangement joins TRBV2 to TRBJ1-5; D ambiguous. Trimming cost V 10 bases and J 1 base, with 8 bases left between them. The CDR3 is 12 amino acids. The germline gives CDR1 SNHLY, CDR2 FYNNEI.